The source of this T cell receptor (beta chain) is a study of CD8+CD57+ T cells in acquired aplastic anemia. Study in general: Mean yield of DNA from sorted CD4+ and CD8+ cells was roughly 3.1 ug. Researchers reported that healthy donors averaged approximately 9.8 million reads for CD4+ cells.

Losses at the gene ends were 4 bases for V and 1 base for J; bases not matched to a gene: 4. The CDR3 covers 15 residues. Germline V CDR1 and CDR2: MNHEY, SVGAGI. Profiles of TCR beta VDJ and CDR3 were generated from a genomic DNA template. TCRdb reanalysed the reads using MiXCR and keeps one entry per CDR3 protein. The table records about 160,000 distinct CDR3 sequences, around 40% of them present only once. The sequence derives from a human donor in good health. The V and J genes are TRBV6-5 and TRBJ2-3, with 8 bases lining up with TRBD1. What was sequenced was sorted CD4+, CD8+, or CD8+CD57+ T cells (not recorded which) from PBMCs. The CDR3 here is CASSSETGGTDTQYF. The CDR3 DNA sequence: TGTGCCAGCAGTTCCGAGACAGGGGGCACAGATACGCAGTATTTT.